The rows below give T cell receptor beta chains drawn from one sample of a study of early T cells in non-severe SARS-CoV-2 infection. TCRdb redid the calling of the 5' RACE reads with MiXCR, one entry per CDR3 protein. This sample has tens of thousands of distinct CDR3 sequences, with over 6% found just once. The material sequenced was whole blood, taken at baseline. These receptors originate from an adult who was a healthcare worker with PCR-confirmed SARS-CoV-2 infection or an uninfected control (not recorded which). The CDR3 runs from the conserved cysteine through the conserved F or W. D genes are given only for firm matches. Some rows mark clone size as missing; the rest say once, few, many or name a class of expanded clone.

V,D,J,size,DNA,CDR3
TRBV7-2,.,TRBJ2-7,many,TGTGCCAGCAGCCCCTACCAGGCAACTTGGTACTTC,CASSPYQATWYF
TRBV6-1,TRBD2,TRBJ2-1,few,TGTGCCAGCAGTCCCTTCGGGGGGTCGTCCTACAATGAGCAGTTCTTC,CASSPFGGSSYNEQFF
TRBV12-3/TRBV12-4,.,TRBJ2-5,.,TGTGCCAGCAGTTTAGCGCTAACTAGAGGTGGAGAGACCCAGTACTTC,CASSLALTRGGETQYF
TRBV18,TRBD1,TRBJ1-2,many,TGTGCCAGCTCACCAGAGACAGGGGGCTTCGGCTACACCTTC,CASSPETGGFGYTF
TRBV7-2,.,TRBJ1-1,.,TGTGCCAGCAGCCTGTTCGGCCCGAACACTGAAGCTTTCTTT,CASSLFGPNTEAFF
TRBV12-3/TRBV12-4,.,TRBJ1-4,few,TGTGCCAGCAGTCCAGGGGAAAAACTGTTTTTT,CASSPGEKLFF
TRBV18,.,TRBJ2-1,many,TGTGCCAGCTCACCACCGAGGGCGCATGAGCAGTTCTTC,CASSPPRAHEQFF
TRBV9,TRBD2,TRBJ2-3,few,TGTGCCAGCAGCGTAGTGGGGGAGGGCAAGGCCGATACGCAGTATTTT,CASSVVGEGKADTQYF
TRBV9,.,TRBJ1-6,.,TGTGCCAGCAGCTTCAGGGGAGAGGATTCACCCCTCCACTTT,CASSFRGEDSPLHF
TRBV6-5,.,TRBJ2-5,many,TGTGCCAGCAGTTATCTGGGCCAAGAGACCCAGTACTTC,CASSYLGQETQYF
TRBV7-6,.,TRBJ2-3,few,TGTGCCAGCAGCCCCGACTACTCCAGGAGCGCAGATACGCAGTATTTT,CASSPDYSRSADTQYF
TRBV28,.,TRBJ1-5,.,TGTGCCAGCAGTTTATATCCCCCGGAGCCCCAGCATTTT,CASSLYPPEPQHF
TRBV27,.,TRBJ2-2,.,TGTGCCAGCAGTTTATCGTACGGCAGCGGCACCGGGGAGCTGTTTTTT,CASSLSYGSGTGELFF
TRBV20-1,.,TRBJ1-1,many,TGCAGTGCTAGTTGGCAACCGGAGGGCACTGAAGCTTTCTTT,CSASWQPEGTEAFF
TRBV10-3,TRBD2,TRBJ2-7,many,TGTGCCATCAGCCCCGCGGCAGGGGCGGGAGGGGACGAGCAGTACTTC,CAISPAAGAGGDEQYF
TRBV13,.,TRBJ1-1,many,TGTGCCAGCAGCTTGGAGGGCGGGGACACTGAAGCTTTCTTT,CASSLEGGDTEAFF
TRBV12-3/TRBV12-4,.,TRBJ1-1,.,TGTGCCAGCAGTCCACTTGGGAGTGGCACTGAAGCTTTCTTT,CASSPLGSGTEAFF
TRBV18,.,TRBJ2-1,many,TGTGCCAGCTCACCACCCCGGGGGAGTAGCTCCTACAATGAGCAGTTCTTC,CASSPPRGSSSYNEQFF
TRBV20-1,TRBD2,TRBJ2-3,.,TGCAGTGCCTCGTTGGGGACTAGTTTTGGAGATACGCAGTATTTT,CSASLGTSFGDTQYF
TRBV7-2,.,TRBJ2-5,many,TGTGCCAGCAGCCCCCATAGCCGGGAGACCCAGTACTTC,CASSPHSRETQYF
TRBV7-8,.,TRBJ2-7,medium-sized,TGTGCCAGCAGCTCTAATCTCTACGAGCAGTACTTC,CASSSNLYEQYF
TRBV5-1,TRBD2,TRBJ2-1,many,TGCGCCAGCAGCTTGGAACTAGCGGTCGATGAGCAGTTCTTC,CASSLELAVDEQFF
TRBV2,TRBD2,TRBJ2-7,many,TGTGCCAGCAGTGATGTAGCGGGAGTATACGAGCAGTACTTC,CASSDVAGVYEQYF
TRBV18,.,TRBJ1-1,many,TGTGCCAGCTCACCACATTTCCCGGGAAGCACTGAAGCTTTCTTT,CASSPHFPGSTEAFF
TRBV28,.,TRBJ2-3,.,TGTGCCAGCAGTCCCCCCACGCTTGAGTCAGATACGCAGTATTTT,CASSPPTLESDTQYF
TRBV2,.,TRBJ2-7,few,TGTGCCAGCAACCACCCAGAAGTCACCTACGAGCAGTACTTC,CASNHPEVTYEQYF
TRBV5-1,TRBD2,TRBJ2-1,many,TGCGCCAGCAGCTTGGTACTAGCGGGATCCTACAATGAGCAGTTCTTC,CASSLVLAGSYNEQFF
TRBV7-2,TRBD1,TRBJ1-2,few,TGTGCCAGCAGCTTAGCCGCCGGGACAGGCAACTATGGCTACACCTTC,CASSLAAGTGNYGYTF
TRBV15,.,TRBJ1-3,.,TGTGCCACCAGCAGAGTCGGGGACCGGTTCTCTGGAAACACCATATATTTT,CATSRVGDRFSGNTIYF
TRBV27,.,TRBJ2-3,.,TGTGCCAGCAGTTTAAGTCCAGATACGCAGTATTTT,CASSLSPDTQYF